The 26 T cell receptor beta chains presented below share a single source sample, sequenced in a study of blood T cell repertoires in COVID-19. Some clones are missing from TCRdb's copy, which holds only in-frame ones; the method was immunoSEQ multiplex PCR. The sample contains 85,000 to 130,000 clones, roughly 92% of which appear only once. Input material: peripheral blood. The receptors come from a man between 65 and 85 years old with acute or convalescent COVID-19.

The chain combines TRBV5-5 with TRBJ2-4, with a tentative D call TRBD1 (6 bases). CDR1 and CDR2 (germline): SGHKS, YYEKEE (reference sequence). V gave up 7 bases and J gave up 7 bases, with 12 bases separating them. This CDR3 comprises 12 residues. This chain's CDR3 is CASGQNPNIQYF. Here the CDR3 DNA reads TGTGCCAGCGGACAGAACCCTAACATTCAGTACTTC.

The gene calls are TRBV4-1 and TRBJ1-3; no definite D call. V lost 4 bases and J lost 0, with 10 bases in between. This CDR3 contains 15 residues. Germline lookup yields CDR1 MGHRA and CDR2 YSYEKL. The CDR3 DNA is TGCGCCAGCAGCCCCATCGGGAGCTCTGGAAACACCATATATTTT. Translating gives CASSPIGSSGNTIYF.

The gene calls are TRBV6-5 and TRBJ2-2, with 10 bases identical to TRBD1. J lost 5 bases, V lost 7 bases, and 7 bases had no gene match. CDR1 and CDR2 (germline): MNHEY, SVGAGI. There are 15 residues in the CDR3. The CDR3 region is CASTRTGGATGELFF. The CDR3 nucleotides are TGTGCCAGCACCCGGACAGGGGGGGCAACCGGGGAGCTGTTTTTT.

CDR3 DNA sequence: TGTGCCATCAGGGGACAGGAGAACACTGAAGCTTTCTTT. Its protein is CAIRGQENTEAFF. This sequence joins TRBV10-3 and TRBJ1-1, with 8 bases identical to TRBD1. V dropped 6 bases and J dropped 1; count of bases not matched to a gene: 1. The CDR3 spans 13 residues. Germline V CDR1 and CDR2: ENHRY, SYGVKD.

The chain links TRBV4-3 to TRBJ2-7; perhaps TRBD2 as D (6 bases). CDR3 length: 16 amino acids. Germline CDR1 LGHNA, CDR2 YSLEER. The ends were cut back, 0 bases at V and 0 bases at J, with 12 bases in the middle. The CDR3 sequence is CASSQEWGVSSYEQYF. The CDR3 nucleotides are TGCGCCAGCAGCCAAGAGTGGGGGGTTAGCTCCTACGAGCAGTACTTC.

V usage is TRBV3-1 (or the pseudogene TRBV3-2) and J usage is TRBJ1-5; D perhaps matches TRBD1 (5 bases). The V end was cut by 1 base, the J end by 5 bases, with 6 bases between. Looked up from germline, CDR1 is LGHDT and CDR2 is YNNKEL (reference sequence). CDR3 length: 13 residues. The CDR3 DNA is TGTGCCAGCAGCCAAGGGGGGGATCAGCCCCAGCATTTT. This encodes CASSQGGDQPQHF.

Only one count was recorded for this clone. The chain uses TRBV6-5 and TRBJ1-5; no clear D. The V and J ends lost 7 bases and 4 bases respectively, with 11 bases between them. The V gene's germline CDR1 is MNHEY and CDR2 SVGAGI. The CDR3 totals 13 residues. DNA for the CDR3: TGTGCCAGCAATATAGAGGTAAATCAGCCCCAGCATTTT. It codes for CASNIEVNQPQHF.

V usage is TRBV6-6 and J usage is TRBJ1-2; D perhaps matches TRBD1 (6 bases). CDR3 length: 15 residues. In germline, CDR1 is MNHNY, CDR2 SVGAGI (reference sequence). V shed 6 bases and J shed 8 bases, with 22 bases lying between them. As DNA, the CDR3 is TGTGCCAGCAGCGCCGAGGGGGAAGTGTTTCGAGGCTACACCTTC. Its translation is CASSAEGEVFRGYTF.

This chain joins TRBV7-3 and TRBJ2-3; the match to TRBD1 covers 10 bases. The trim removed 5 bases at V and 6 bases at J, leaving 14 bases unmatched. CDR1 and CDR2 from the germline V gene are SGHTA and FQGTGA. This CDR3 comprises 17 residues. The CDR3 loop reads CASSPRGGTGEADTQYF. In DNA, the CDR3 is TGTGCCAGCAGCCCCCGAGGGGGGACAGGGGAGGCGGATACGCAGTATTTT.

The CDR3 nucleotides read TGCGCCAGCAGCCTCCCATCTCCGGGAATCAATCAGCCCCAGCATTTT. Its translation: CASSLPSPGINQPQHF. The rearrangement uses TRBV4-1 and TRBJ1-5; D gene ambiguous. The CDR3 spans 16 residues. Trimming removed 4 bases from V and 3 bases from J, with 16 bases in between. CDR1 and CDR2 from the germline V gene are MGHRA and YSYEKL.

This chain links TRBV10-2 with TRBJ2-1, with TRBD2 identical over 12 bases. The CDR3 runs to 17 residues. Germline lookup yields CDR1 WSHSY and CDR2 SAAADI. J gave up 6 bases and V 3 bases, and 9 bases lay outside the gene matches. The CDR3 spells CASSDYLTSGGRNEQFF. Written as DNA, the CDR3 is TGCGCCAGCAGTGACTATCTGACTAGCGGGGGACGCAATGAGCAGTTCTTC.

The CDR3 here is CASIGKGAPGYTF. Written as DNA, the CDR3 is TGTGCCAGCATAGGGAAGGGGGCGCCGGGCTACACCTTC. The chain links TRBV6-5 to TRBJ1-2, with 7 bases lining up with TRBD1. The CDR3 contains 13 residues. Germline CDR1 is MNHEY and CDR2 is SVGAGI. Losses at the gene ends were 7 bases for V and 8 bases for J; bases not matched to a gene: 10.

This chain joins TRBV28 and TRBJ1-3; D remains unclear. V was pared by 7 bases and J by 2 bases, with 12 bases between. CDR3 size: 14 residues. Per germline, CDR1 MDHEN and CDR2 SYDVKM. The CDR3 is CASTSGWAGNTIYF. In DNA, the CDR3 is TGTGCCAGCACCTCGGGGTGGGCTGGAAACACCATATATTTT.

The chain has TRBV9 and TRBJ1-2, with D possibly TRBD1 on 5 matching bases. Germline lookup yields CDR1 SGDLS and CDR2 YYNGEE. The length of the CDR3 is 15 residues. V dropped 0 bases and J dropped 2 bases, with 11 bases sitting between them. The CDR3 sequence: CASSVGQITNYGYTF. CDR3 DNA: TGTGCCAGCAGCGTAGGACAGATTACAAACTATGGCTACACCTTC.

This chain links TRBV11-3 with TRBJ2-1; D unclear. The CDR3 is 12 residues long. V lost 5 bases, J lost 6 bases, and 8 bases lay in between. Germline assignment: CDR1 SGHNT and CDR2 YENEEA. The CDR3: CASSGLTNEQFF. The CDR3 nucleotides read TGTGCCAGCAGCGGCTTAACCAATGAGCAGTTCTTC.

The V gene is TRBV19, the J gene TRBJ1-4; TRBD1 agrees at 11 bases. This CDR3 has 15 amino acids. Germline lookup yields CDR1 LNHDA and CDR2 SQIVND (reference sequence). The V segment lost 5 bases and the J segment 7 bases; nucleotides outside the gene matches: 6. The chain's CDR3 is CASSQRTGGTEKLFF. For the CDR3, the DNA is TGTGCCAGTAGTCAACGGACAGGGGGCACTGAAAAACTGTTTTTT.

This chain connects TRBV24-1 to TRBJ2-2, with 7 bases aligning to TRBD2. Germline CDR1 is KGHDR and CDR2 is SFDVKD. V shed 4 bases and J 4 bases; nucleotides not matched to a gene: 5. The CDR3 has 15 amino acids. The CDR3 DNA sequence: TGTGCCACCAGTGAAGACGGGAGGAGCACCGGGGAGCTGTTTTTT. The encoded protein is CATSEDGRSTGELFF.

There are a few counts of this clone. The chain couples TRBV5-1 to TRBJ1-2; D is possibly TRBD1 (5 bases). The germline gives CDR1 SGHRS, CDR2 YFSETQ. The ends were cut back, 4 bases at V and 4 bases at J, with 11 bases in the middle. CDR3 size: 13 residues. The CDR3 nucleotides are TGCGCCAGCAGCCCCGATGACAGCTATGGCTACACCTTC. Amino acid sequence: CASSPDDSYGYTF.

This chain uses TRBV9 with TRBJ1-1; perhaps TRBD1 as D (5 bases). This CDR3 is 13 amino acids long. Germline lookup yields CDR1 SGDLS and CDR2 YYNGEE. V dropped 5 bases and J dropped 0 bases, with 8 bases sitting between them. The CDR3: CASRGPMNTEAFF. DNA of the CDR3: TGTGCCAGCAGGGGGCCCATGAACACTGAAGCTTTCTTT.

This chain connects TRBV9 to TRBJ1-3; D is undetermined. V was trimmed by 3 bases and J by 0 bases, leaving 10 bases between them. Germline CDR1 and CDR2: SGDLS and YYNGEE. This CDR3 is built from 15 residues. The CDR3 region has the DNA TGTGCCAGCAGCGCTCGGGGTATCTCTGGAAACACCATATATTTT. This sequence encodes CASSARGISGNTIYF. The complete variable domain, with remaining parts taken from reference TRBV9 and TRBJ1-3, reads DSGVTQTPKHLITATGQRVTLRCSPRSGDLSVYWYQQSLDQGLQFLIQYYNGEERAKGNILERFSAQQFPDLHSELNLSSLELGDSALYFCASSARGISGNTIYFGEGSWLTVV.

This clone was observed a single time. The V call is TRBV6-5, the J call TRBJ2-7, with 7 bases that match TRBD1. J gave up 4 bases and V 0 bases, and 3 bases lay outside the gene matches. The CDR3 sequence is 14 residues long. Germline lookup yields CDR1 MNHEY and CDR2 SVGAGI. CDR3 loop: CASSYSGGPYEQYF. As DNA, the CDR3 is TGTGCCAGCAGTTACTCAGGGGGCCCTTACGAGCAGTACTTC.

As DNA, the CDR3 is TGTGCCAGCAGCTTGCAGGGGACTGGAAACACCATATATTTT. Translating gives CASSLQGTGNTIYF. The gene calls are TRBV5-6 and TRBJ1-3, with TRBD1 as a possible D gene (6 bases). CDR1 and CDR2 from the germline V gene are SGHDT and YYEEEE. The CDR3 is 14 amino acids. Deletions cut 1 base from V and 2 bases from J, with 7 bases between.

This clone was recorded only once. V usage is TRBV19 and J usage is TRBJ1-4; D is ambiguous. V lost 7 bases and J 5 bases, leaving 8 bases between the germline ends. Germline V gene data show CDR1 as LNHDA and CDR2 as SQIVND (reference sequence). This CDR3 contains 12 residues. CDR3 sequence (DNA): TGTGCCAGTACCTCTTTAAATGAAAAACTGTTTTTT. It specifies CASTSLNEKLFF.

The V gene is TRBV4-2, the J gene TRBJ2-3; the match to TRBD2 covers 10 bases. CDR3 size: 18 residues. With V trimmed by 1 base and J by 10 bases, 17 bases remained unmatched. Germline assignment: CDR1 LGHNA and CDR2 YNFKEQ. The CDR3 DNA sequence: TGTGCCAGCAGCCAAGTGGGTTCTCTTAGCGGGGGGACGAGGGCGCAGTATTTT. Translated, it gives CASSQVGSLSGGTRAQYF.

The genes are TRBV27 and TRBJ1-5; the D gene is possibly TRBD1 (5 bases). The CDR3 covers 18 residues. Germline loops: CDR1 MNHEY, CDR2 SMNVEV (reference sequence). Trimming pared 6 bases from V and 2 bases from J, leaving 23 bases between. The CDR3 loop is CASRPQGGRFLGNQPQHF. CDR3 DNA: TGTGCCAGCAGACCCCAGGGAGGGCGGTTTTTGGGCAATCAGCCCCAGCATTTT.

The chain combines TRBV10-1 with TRBJ2-1; the match to TRBD2 covers 10 bases. The CDR3 has 15 residues. With V trimmed by 2 bases and J by 8 bases, 6 bases remained unmatched. In germline, CDR1 is WNHNN, CDR2 SYGVQD (reference sequence). Here the CDR3 DNA reads TGCGCCAGCAGTGAGCTAGCGGGAGTGATGGATGAGCAGTTCTTC. Translating it yields CASSELAGVMDEQFF.